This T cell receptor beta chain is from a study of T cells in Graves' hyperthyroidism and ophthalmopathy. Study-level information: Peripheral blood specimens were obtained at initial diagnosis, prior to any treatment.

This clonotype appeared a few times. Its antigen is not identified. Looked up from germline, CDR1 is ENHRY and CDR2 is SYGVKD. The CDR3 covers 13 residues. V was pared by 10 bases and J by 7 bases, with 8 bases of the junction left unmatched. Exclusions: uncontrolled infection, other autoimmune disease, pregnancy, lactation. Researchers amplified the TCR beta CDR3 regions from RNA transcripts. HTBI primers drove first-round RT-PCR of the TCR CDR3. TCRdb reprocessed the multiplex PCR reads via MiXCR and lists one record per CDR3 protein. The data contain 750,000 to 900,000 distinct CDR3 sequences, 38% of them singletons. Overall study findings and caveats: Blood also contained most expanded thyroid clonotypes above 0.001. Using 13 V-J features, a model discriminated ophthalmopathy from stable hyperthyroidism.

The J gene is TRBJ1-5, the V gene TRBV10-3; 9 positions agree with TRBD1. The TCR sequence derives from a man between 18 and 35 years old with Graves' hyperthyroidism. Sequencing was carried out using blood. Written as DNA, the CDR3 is TGTGCCACCGGGACAGGGTATCGGCAGCCCCAGCATTTT. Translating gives CATGTGYRQPQHF.